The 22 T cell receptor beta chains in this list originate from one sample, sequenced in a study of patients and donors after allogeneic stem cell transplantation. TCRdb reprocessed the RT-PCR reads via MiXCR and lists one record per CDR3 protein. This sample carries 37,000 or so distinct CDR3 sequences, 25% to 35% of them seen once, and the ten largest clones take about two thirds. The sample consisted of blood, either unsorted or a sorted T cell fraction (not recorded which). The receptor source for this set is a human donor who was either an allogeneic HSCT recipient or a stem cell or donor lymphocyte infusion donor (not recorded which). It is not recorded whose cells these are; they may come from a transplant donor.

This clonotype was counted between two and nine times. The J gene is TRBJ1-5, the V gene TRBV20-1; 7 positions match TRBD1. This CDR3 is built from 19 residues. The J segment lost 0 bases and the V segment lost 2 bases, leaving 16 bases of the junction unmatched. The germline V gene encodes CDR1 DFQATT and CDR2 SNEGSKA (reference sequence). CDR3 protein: CSARLRPGQPPYSNQPQHF. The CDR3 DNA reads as TGCAGTGCTAGACTACGACCGGGACAGCCCCCTTATAGCAATCAGCCCCAGCATTTT.

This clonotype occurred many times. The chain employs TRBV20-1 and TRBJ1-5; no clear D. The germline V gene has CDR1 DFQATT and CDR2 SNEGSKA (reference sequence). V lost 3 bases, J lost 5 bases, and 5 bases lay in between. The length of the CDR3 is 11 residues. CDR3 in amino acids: CSASPHQPQHF. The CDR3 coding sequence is TGCAGTGCTAGCCCCCATCAGCCCCAGCATTTT.

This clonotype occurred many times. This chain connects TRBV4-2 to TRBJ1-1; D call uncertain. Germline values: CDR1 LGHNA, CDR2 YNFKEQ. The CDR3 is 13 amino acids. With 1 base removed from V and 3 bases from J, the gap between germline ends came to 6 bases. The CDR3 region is CASSQVRYTEAFF. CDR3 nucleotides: TGTGCCAGCAGCCAAGTAAGGTACACTGAAGCTTTCTTT.

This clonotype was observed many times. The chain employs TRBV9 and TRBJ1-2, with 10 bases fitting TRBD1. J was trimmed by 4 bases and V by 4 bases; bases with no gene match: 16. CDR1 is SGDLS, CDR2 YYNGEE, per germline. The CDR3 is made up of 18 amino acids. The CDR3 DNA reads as TGTGCCAGCAGCCCACCGACAGGGGGCTTACTTGATCTCTATGGCTACACCTTC. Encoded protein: CASSPPTGGLLDLYGYTF.

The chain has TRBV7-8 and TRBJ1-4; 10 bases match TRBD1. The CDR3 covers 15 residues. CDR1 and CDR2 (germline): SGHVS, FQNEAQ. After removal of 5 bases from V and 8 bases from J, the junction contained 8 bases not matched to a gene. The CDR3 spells CASSPRDRGGEKLFF. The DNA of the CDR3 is TGTGCCAGCAGCCCTCGGGACAGGGGTGGGGAAAAACTGTTTTTT.

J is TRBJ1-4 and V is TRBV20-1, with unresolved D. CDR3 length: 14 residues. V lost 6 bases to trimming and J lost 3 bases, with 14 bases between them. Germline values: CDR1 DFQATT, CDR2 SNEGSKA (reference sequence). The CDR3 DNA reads TGCAGTGCGCATCCGGGATCTGCTAATGAAAAACTGTTTTTT. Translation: CSAHPGSANEKLFF.

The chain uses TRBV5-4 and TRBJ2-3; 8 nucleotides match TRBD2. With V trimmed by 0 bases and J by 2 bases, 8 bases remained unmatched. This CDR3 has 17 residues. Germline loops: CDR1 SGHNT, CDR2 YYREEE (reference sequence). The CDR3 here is CASSLVRSGGPTDTQYF. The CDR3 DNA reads TGTGCCAGCAGCTTGGTGAGGTCGGGAGGGCCCACAGATACGCAGTATTTT.

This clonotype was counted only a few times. CDR3 region: CASSYGLVNTGELFF. The CDR3 DNA reads TGTGCCAGCAGTTACGGGCTAGTGAACACCGGGGAGCTGTTTTTT. The chain couples TRBV6-5 to TRBJ2-2; D gene unclear. This CDR3 has 15 amino acids. The germline V and J ends were trimmed by 2 bases and 1 base, with 8 bases remaining between them. Germline V CDR1 and CDR2: MNHEY, SVGAGI.

The CDR3 reads CASSVPGLGGIQYF. The CDR3 DNA reads TGTGCCAGCAGTGTCCCGGGCTTAGGTGGCATTCAGTACTTC. The V and J genes are TRBV6-5 and TRBJ2-4; the D is unclear. From germline, CDR1 is MNHEY and CDR2 SVGAGI. V was pared by 5 bases and J by 9 bases, with 17 bases between. This CDR3 region has 14 residues.

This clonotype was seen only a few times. CDR3 region: CASRVYSNQPQHF. Written as DNA, the CDR3 is TGTGCCAGCAGGGTGTATAGCAATCAGCCCCAGCATTTT. The rearrangement links TRBV28 to TRBJ1-5; D not certain. V lost 6 bases, J lost 0 bases, and 6 bases lay in between. This CDR3 region has 13 residues. Germline loops: CDR1 MDHEN, CDR2 SYDVKM.

The chain's CDR3 is CASSYTRTYEQYF. The CDR3 region has the DNA TGTGCCAGCAGCTATACACGTACCTACGAGCAGTACTTC. This chain links TRBV11-3 with TRBJ2-7; D call uncertain. The CDR3 covers 13 residues. Trimming cost V 4 bases and J 2 bases, with 9 bases left between them. Germline CDR1 reads SGHNT; CDR2 reads YENEEA.

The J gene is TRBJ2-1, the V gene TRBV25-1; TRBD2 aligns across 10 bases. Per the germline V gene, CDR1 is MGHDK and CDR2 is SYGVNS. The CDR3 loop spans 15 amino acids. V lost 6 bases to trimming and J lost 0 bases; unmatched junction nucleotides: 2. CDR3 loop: CASRASGSSYNEQFF. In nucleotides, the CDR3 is TGTGCCAGCAGGGCTAGCGGGAGCTCCTACAATGAGCAGTTCTTC.

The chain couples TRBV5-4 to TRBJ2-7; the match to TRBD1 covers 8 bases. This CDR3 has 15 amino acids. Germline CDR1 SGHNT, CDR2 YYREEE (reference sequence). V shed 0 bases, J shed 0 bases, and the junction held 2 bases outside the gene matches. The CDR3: CASSLGQGSSYEQYF. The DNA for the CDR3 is TGTGCCAGCAGCTTGGGACAGGGGAGCTCCTACGAGCAGTACTTC.

CDR3 coding DNA: TGCAGTGCCACAGACAGGGACGGTGAAAAACTGTTTTTT. Its translation: CSATDRDGEKLFF. The rearrangement links TRBV20-1 to TRBJ1-4; 7 bases map to TRBD1. CDR3 length: 13 amino acids. Germline CDR1 is DFQATT and CDR2 is SNEGSKA (reference sequence). V dropped 6 bases and J dropped 7; count of bases not matched to a gene: 8.

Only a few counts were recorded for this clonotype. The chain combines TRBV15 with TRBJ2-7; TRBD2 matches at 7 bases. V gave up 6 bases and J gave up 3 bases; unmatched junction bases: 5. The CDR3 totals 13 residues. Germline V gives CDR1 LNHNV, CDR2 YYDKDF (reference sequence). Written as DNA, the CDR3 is TGTGCCACCAGTGGGGGAGGGAACTACGAGCAGTACTTC. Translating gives CATSGGGNYEQYF.

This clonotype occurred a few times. Here the CDR3 reads CSVGRGGELFF. The DNA of the CDR3 is TGCAGCGTTGGACGAGGCGGGGAGCTGTTTTTT. The chain is built from TRBV29-1 and TRBJ2-2; D ambiguous. V gave up 4 bases and J gave up 7 bases, with 7 bases separating them. Germline CDR1 is SQVTM and CDR2 is ANQGSEA. The CDR3 totals 11 residues.

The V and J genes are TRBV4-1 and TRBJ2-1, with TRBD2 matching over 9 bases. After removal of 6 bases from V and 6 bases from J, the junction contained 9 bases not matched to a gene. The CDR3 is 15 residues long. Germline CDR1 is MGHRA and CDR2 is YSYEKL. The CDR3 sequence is CASSKGTSNGNEQFF. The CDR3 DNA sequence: TGCGCCAGCAGTAAAGGGACTAGCAATGGCAATGAGCAGTTCTTC.

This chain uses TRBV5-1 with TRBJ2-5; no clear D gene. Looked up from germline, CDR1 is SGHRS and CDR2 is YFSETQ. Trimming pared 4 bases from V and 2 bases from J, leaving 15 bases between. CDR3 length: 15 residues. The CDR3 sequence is CASSLGASLQETQYF. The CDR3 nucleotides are TGCGCCAGCAGCCTGGGTGCTAGTCTGCAAGAGACCCAGTACTTC. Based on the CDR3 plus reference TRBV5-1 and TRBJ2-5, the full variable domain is KAGVTQTPRYLIKTRGQQVTLSCSPISGHRSVSWYQQTPGQGLQFLFEYFSETQRNKGNFPGRFSGRQFSNSRSEMNVSTLELGDSALYLCASSLGASLQETQYFGPGTRLLVL.

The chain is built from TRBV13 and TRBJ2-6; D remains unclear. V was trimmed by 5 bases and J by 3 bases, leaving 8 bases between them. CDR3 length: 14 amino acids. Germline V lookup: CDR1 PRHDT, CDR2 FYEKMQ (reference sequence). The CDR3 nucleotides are TGTGCCAGCAGCCTTCTATATGGGGCCAACGTCCTGACTTTC. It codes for CASSLLYGANVLTF.

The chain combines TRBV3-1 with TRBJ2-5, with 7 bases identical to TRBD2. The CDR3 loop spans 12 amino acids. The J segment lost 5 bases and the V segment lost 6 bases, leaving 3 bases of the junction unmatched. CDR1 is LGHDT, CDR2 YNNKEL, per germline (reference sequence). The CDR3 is CASSRGEETQYF. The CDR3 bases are TGTGCCAGCAGTCGGGGGGAGGAGACCCAGTACTTC.

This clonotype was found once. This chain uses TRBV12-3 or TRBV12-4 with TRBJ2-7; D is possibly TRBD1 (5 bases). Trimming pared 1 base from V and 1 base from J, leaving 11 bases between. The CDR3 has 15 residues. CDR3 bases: TGTGCCAGCAGTTTAGAACGGCGACAGTCCTACGAGCAGTACTTC. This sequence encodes CASSLERRQSYEQYF.

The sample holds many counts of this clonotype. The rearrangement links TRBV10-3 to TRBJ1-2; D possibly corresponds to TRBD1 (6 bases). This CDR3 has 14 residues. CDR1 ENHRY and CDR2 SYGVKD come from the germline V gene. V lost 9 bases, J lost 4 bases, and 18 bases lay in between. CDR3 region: CAITVRDTGYGYTF. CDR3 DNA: TGTGCCATAACAGTCCGGGACACGGGCTATGGCTACACCTTC.